Sequencing of this T cell receptor beta chain was carried out in a study of shared clonotypes between healthy human individuals. Study conclusions and caveats: In contrast to clonotypes shared by all four donors, non-shared clonotypes had lower generation probabilities. Clonotype sharing across four donors was observed for about 5.5% of naive CD4 clonotypes. The small donor group covered limited genetic and exposure diversity.

Germline V gene sequence: CDR1 GTSNPN, CDR2 SVGIG (reference sequence). V was clipped by 0 bases and J by 6 bases; unmatched bases: 11. This CDR3 region has 16 residues. For this clone: Its antigen is still unknown.

Clones were sequenced by immunoSEQ multiplex PCR, and TCRdb holds only the in-frame ones, with some missing. The table shows a few hundred thousand clones, with 50% to 80% occurring only once. The sequence was collected from a man aged 30-40 years in good health. The rearrangement links TRBV30 to TRBJ1-1; TRBD1 aligns across 9 bases. Source material: memory CD4+ T cells sorted from blood. Subset specified: CD45RA-negative fraction. CDR3 protein: CAWSVLGTGFSAEAFF. CDR3 in DNA: TGTGCCTGGAGTGTACTGGGGACAGGGTTTTCGGCTGAAGCTTTCTTT.